The clone carrying this T cell receptor delta chain appeared a few times. This entry is derived from a study of gamma-delta T cells after stem cell transplantation. TCRdb processed the RT-PCR reads again with the CATT caller. The sample consists of 950 to 1,500 delta-chain clones, 1.5% to 2% of them appearing once. Deletions cut 2 bases from V and 3 bases from J, with 18 bases between. CDR1 and CDR2 from the germline V gene are GEAIGNYY and EKD. The CDR3 consists of 16 residues. This sequence was found in a human donor. It is not recorded whose cells these are; they may come from a transplant donor. Specimen: gamma-delta T cells. The chain couples TRDV2 to TRDJ1; possible D gene TRDD3, 6 bases. In nucleotides, the CDR3 is TGTGCCTGTGACAACTTGGGGGCTAATCTGTCCGATAAACTCATCTTT. This encodes CACDNLGANLSDKLIF.